There are a few counts of the clone carrying this T cell receptor (beta chain). Its target is not known. CDR1 and CDR2 (germline): GTSNPN, SVGIG (reference sequence). CDR3 length: 12 amino acids. V lost 5 bases to trimming and J lost 0 bases, with 5 bases between them. These data come from a study of T cells in Graves' hyperthyroidism and ophthalmopathy. General observations from the study: Model output signaled ophthalmopathy a median 6.5 months ahead of onset.

Amplification yielded TCR beta CDR3 regions, with RNA transcripts as the source. The TCR CDR3 first-round RT-PCR relied on the HTBI primer set. Via MiXCR, TCRdb re-called the multiplex PCR reads, giving one row per CDR3 protein. The table has some 500,000 distinct CDR3 sequences, around 15% seen once. The TCR sequence derives from a woman in her late teens or twenties with Graves' hyperthyroidism. Sequencing input: blood. This chain connects TRBV30 to TRBJ1-3; possibly TRBD1 for D (5 bases). Here the CDR3 reads CAWQGSGNTIYF. The CDR3 region has the DNA TGTGCCTGGCAGGGCTCTGGAAACACCATATATTTT.